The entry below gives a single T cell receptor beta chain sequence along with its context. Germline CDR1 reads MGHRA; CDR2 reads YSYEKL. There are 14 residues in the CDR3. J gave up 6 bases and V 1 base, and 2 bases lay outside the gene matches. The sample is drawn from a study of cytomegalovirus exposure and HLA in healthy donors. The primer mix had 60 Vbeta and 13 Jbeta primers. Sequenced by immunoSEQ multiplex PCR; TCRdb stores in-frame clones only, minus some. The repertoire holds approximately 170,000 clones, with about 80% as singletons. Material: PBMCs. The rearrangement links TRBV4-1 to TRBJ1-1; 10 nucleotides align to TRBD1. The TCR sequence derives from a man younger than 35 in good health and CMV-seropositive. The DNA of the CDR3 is TGCGCCAGCAGCCAAGTAGGGACAGGGGCTGAAGCTTTCTTT. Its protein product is CASSQVGTGAEAFF.